These T cell receptor beta chains were read from a single sample in a study of cytomegalovirus exposure and HLA in healthy donors. Measured with immunoSEQ multiplex PCR; TCRdb has only the in-frame clones, and not every one. The repertoire holds around 150,000 clones, with 80% to 90% as singletons. The sequencing sample was made of PBMCs. Receptor source: a woman in her thirties or forties in good health and CMV-seropositive. Each CDR3 is given with its conserved first and last residue. The D gene is left open where the match is weak. Size is stated for part of the rows, as once, few or many counts, or as a class when the clone is expanded.

d_gene: .
abundance: .
v_gene: TRBV5-6
j_gene: TRBJ1-4
CDR3nt: TGTGCCAGCAGCTTGGTAGGGGCGGCTGAAAAACTGTTTTTT
CDR3aa: CASSLVGAAEKLFF

d_gene: .
abundance: .
v_gene: TRBV11-2
j_gene: TRBJ2-7
CDR3nt: TGTGCCAGCAGCTTAATTGGGTGGGCCCCCTCGGACGAGCAGTACTTC
CDR3aa: CASSLIGWAPSDEQYF

d_gene: .
abundance: .
v_gene: TRBV7-9
j_gene: TRBJ1-4
CDR3nt: TGTTCCTGCCGAGGGGGTGGTGAAAAACTGTTTTTT
CDR3aa: CSCRGGGEKLFF

d_gene: TRBD1
abundance: .
v_gene: TRBV19
j_gene: TRBJ1-5
CDR3nt: TGTGCCAGTAGCACGGACAGGGGAAGCAATCAGCCCCAGCATTTT
CDR3aa: CASSTDRGSNQPQHF

d_gene: .
abundance: .
v_gene: TRBV18
j_gene: TRBJ1-1
CDR3nt: TGTGCCAGCTCACCGAGGATGGGGGGCTCGGGGGGTGAAGCTTTCTTT
CDR3aa: CASSPRMGGSGGEAFF

d_gene: TRBD2
abundance: .
v_gene: TRBV2
j_gene: TRBJ2-7
CDR3nt: TGTGCCAGCAGTGGAACTAAAACTGGGGCTAGCGGGCGAACCTACGAGCAGTACTTC
CDR3aa: CASSGTKTGASGRTYEQYF

d_gene: TRBD1
abundance: .
v_gene: TRBV30
j_gene: TRBJ2-7
CDR3nt: TGTGCCTGGAGTGGGACAGGGAACGAGCAGTACTTC
CDR3aa: CAWSGTGNEQYF

d_gene: TRBD1
abundance: once
v_gene: TRBV11-2
j_gene: TRBJ1-2
CDR3nt: TGTGCCAGTAGCGCAGACAGGGGATTACTAACCTATGGCTACACCTTC
CDR3aa: CASSADRGLLTYGYTF

d_gene: .
abundance: .
v_gene: TRBV6-5
j_gene: TRBJ1-2
CDR3nt: TGTGCCAGCAGTTACACGGGGGGGTACGGCTACACCTTC
CDR3aa: CASSYTGGYGYTF

d_gene: TRBD1
abundance: .
v_gene: TRBV19
j_gene: TRBJ1-1
CDR3nt: TGTGCCAGTAGTATTCCTAATTCAGGGGGGCCTGAAGCTTTCTTT
CDR3aa: CASSIPNSGGPEAFF

d_gene: TRBD1
abundance: few
v_gene: TRBV18
j_gene: TRBJ2-1
CDR3nt: TGTGCCAGCTCACCACCATCAAGGGGCTCGGGGACAGGGATCTACAATGAGCAGTTCTTC
CDR3aa: CASSPPSRGSGTGIYNEQFF

d_gene: .
abundance: .
v_gene: TRBV29-1
j_gene: TRBJ2-7
CDR3nt: TGCAGCGCGGCCATCTTGGGGCACTACGAGCAGTACTTC
CDR3aa: CSAAILGHYEQYF

d_gene: TRBD1
abundance: .
v_gene: TRBV7-2
j_gene: TRBJ2-1
CDR3nt: TGTGCCAGCAGCTTAGGACAGGGGGCCCTAGGGGAGCAGTTCTTC
CDR3aa: CASSLGQGALGEQFF

d_gene: TRBD2
abundance: .
v_gene: TRBV5-6
j_gene: TRBJ2-7
CDR3nt: TGTGCCAGCAGTTTACTAGCGGGAGGGCCGTTCGAGCAGTACTTC
CDR3aa: CASSLLAGGPFEQYF

d_gene: TRBD1
abundance: .
v_gene: TRBV19
j_gene: TRBJ1-5
CDR3nt: TGTGCCAGTAGTATTGCGAGGGGGACAGCTAATAGCAATCAGCCCCAGCATTTT
CDR3aa: CASSIARGTANSNQPQHF

d_gene: .
abundance: few
v_gene: TRBV5-1
j_gene: TRBJ1-6
CDR3nt: TGCGCCAGCAGCTTGGACAATAATTCACCCCTCCACTTT
CDR3aa: CASSLDNNSPLHF

d_gene: .
abundance: .
v_gene: TRBV7-2
j_gene: TRBJ1-1
CDR3nt: TGTGCCAGCAGCGGGTCGGGACACCCTTGGGCTGAAGCTTTCTTT
CDR3aa: CASSGSGHPWAEAFF

d_gene: TRBD1
abundance: .
v_gene: TRBV5-1
j_gene: TRBJ1-2
CDR3nt: TGCGCCAGCAGCCTCCGGACAGGGGCGGACTATGGCTACACCTTC
CDR3aa: CASSLRTGADYGYTF

d_gene: .
abundance: .
v_gene: TRBV11-2
j_gene: TRBJ2-2
CDR3nt: TGTGCCAGCACCCCGGAGGGGGGGGACACCGGGGAGCTGTTTTTT
CDR3aa: CASTPEGGDTGELFF

d_gene: .
abundance: .
v_gene: TRBV5-5
j_gene: TRBJ1-5
CDR3nt: TGTGCCAGCAGCTTTGGGTCGGGACAATATAGCAATCAGCCCCAGCATTTT
CDR3aa: CASSFGSGQYSNQPQHF

d_gene: .
abundance: once
v_gene: TRBV5-6
j_gene: TRBJ1-1
CDR3nt: TGTGCCAGCAGTTATCAGACAGGTCGGACTGAAGCTTTCTTT
CDR3aa: CASSYQTGRTEAFF

d_gene: .
abundance: .
v_gene: TRBV4-2
j_gene: TRBJ1-6
CDR3nt: TGTGCCAGCAGCCCCCTAGTGGGTGGAGAGTATAATTCACCCCTCCACTTT
CDR3aa: CASSPLVGGEYNSPLHF

d_gene: .
abundance: .
v_gene: TRBV6-6
j_gene: TRBJ2-7
CDR3nt: TGTGCCAGCATTTCGGGACTCTTCTACGAGCAGTACTTC
CDR3aa: CASISGLFYEQYF

d_gene: TRBD1
abundance: few
v_gene: TRBV5-4
j_gene: TRBJ1-1
CDR3nt: TGTGCCAGCAGCTTGGTAGGACAGGGAAGGAACACTGAAGCTTTCTTT
CDR3aa: CASSLVGQGRNTEAFF

d_gene: .
abundance: .
v_gene: TRBV29-1
j_gene: TRBJ1-3
CDR3nt: TGCAGCGCTATGTTTCCTGGAAACACCATATATTTT
CDR3aa: CSAMFPGNTIYF

d_gene: .
abundance: .
v_gene: TRBV27
j_gene: TRBJ1-1
CDR3nt: TGTGCCAGCAGTTTGGAGTCCCGGTCGGACACTGAAGCTTTCTTT
CDR3aa: CASSLESRSDTEAFF